Below, 3 T cell receptor beta chains from the same sample are listed, as sequenced in a study of T cell changes during pregnancy in multiple sclerosis. This table comes from immunoSEQ multiplex PCR, and its TCRdb copy is limited to in-frame clones, with some not included. Among 70,000 to 100,000 clones listed, roughly 93% were seen once. Source: peripheral blood, taken in the third trimester of pregnancy. The source is a female donor with multiple sclerosis, enrolled in a pregnancy study.

The chain employs TRBV9 and TRBJ2-3; 10 bases fit TRBD2. The CDR3 loop spans 13 amino acids. In germline, CDR1 is SGDLS, CDR2 YYNGEE. The trim removed 7 bases at V and 1 base at J, leaving 0 bases unmatched. The CDR3 DNA sequence: TGTGCCAGCGGGACTAGCGGCACAGATACGCAGTATTTT. Residues: CASGTSGTDTQYF.

V is TRBV5-4 and J is TRBJ2-7; 8 bases line up with TRBD2. This CDR3 is 13 amino acids long. Germline trimming cut 5 bases from V and 2 bases from J; bases unmatched to any gene: 3. Germline-derived CDR1 and CDR2 are SGHNT and YYREEE (reference sequence). The CDR3 nucleotides are TGTGCCAGCAGTCCGGGACTAGCCTACGAGCAGTACTTC. Translated: CASSPGLAYEQYF.

This rearrangement joins TRBV6-5 to TRBJ2-6; the D gene is possibly TRBD1 (6 bases). V was pared by 7 bases and J by 0 bases, with 10 bases between. Germline assignment: CDR1 MNHEY and CDR2 SVGAGI. The CDR3 length is 15 residues. CDR3 DNA sequence: TGTGCCAGCACCCTAGGGGGCTCTGGGGCCAACGTCCTGACTTTC. Residues: CASTLGGSGANVLTF.